Listed below are T cell receptor beta chains from one sample, sequenced in a study of cytotoxic CD8 clonotypes in ibrutinib-treated CLL. The data were produced by immunoSEQ multiplex PCR, yet TCRdb's version contains in-frame clones alone and is incomplete. The sample records about 15,000 clones, 55% to 65% being singletons. The source was PBMCs, collected before ibrutinib treatment. Receptor source: a human donor with chronic lymphocytic leukemia. Both conserved end residues are part of each CDR3. D genes are given only for firm matches. Part of the rows lack a size; the others show once, few, many or a class for expanded clones.

J: TRBJ2-2; D: NA; V: TRBV5-1; length: 16; size: few; CDR3: CASLITAGANTAELFF; DNA: TGCGCCAGCCTAATTACAGCCGGGGCGAACACCGCGGAGCTGTTTTTT
J: TRBJ1-1; D: NA; V: TRBV5-1; length: 14; size: NA; CDR3: CASSLGQADTEAFF; DNA: TGCGCCAGCAGCTTGGGACAGGCCGACACTGAAGCTTTCTTT
J: TRBJ2-1; D: TRBD2; V: TRBV28; length: 17; size: few; CDR3: CASSLVLAGVGYNEQFF; DNA: TGTGCCAGCAGTTTAGTACTAGCGGGAGTTGGGTACAATGAGCAGTTCTTC
J: TRBJ2-3; D: TRBD1; V: TRBV7-2; length: 16; size: NA; CDR3: CASSLSGGGGTDTQYF; DNA: TGTGCCAGCAGCTTATCAGGGGGCGGTGGCACAGATACGCAGTATTTT
J: TRBJ2-4; D: TRBD1; V: TRBV10-3; length: 15; size: once; CDR3: CAISDPDRGENIQYF; DNA: TGTGCCATCAGTGACCCCGACAGGGGAGAAAACATTCAGTACTTC
J: TRBJ1-5; D: TRBD1; V: TRBV2; length: 16; size: NA; CDR3: CASSEGTGFFTQPQHF; DNA: TGTGCCAGCAGTGAAGGGACAGGGTTTTTTACTCAGCCCCAGCATTTT
J: TRBJ2-2; D: NA; V: TRBV27; length: 13; size: NA; CDR3: CASSPIRAGELFF; DNA: TGTGCCAGCAGTCCAATACGTGCCGGGGAGCTGTTTTTT
J: TRBJ2-2; D: NA; V: TRBV14; length: 14; size: NA; CDR3: CASRNYLNTGELFF; DNA: TGTGCCAGCAGAAACTACTTGAACACCGGGGAGCTGTTTTTT
J: TRBJ1-2; D: NA; V: TRBV12-5; length: 18; size: NA; CDR3: CASGLVSPREHTNYGYTF; DNA: TGTGCTAGTGGTTTGGTATCCCCGCGGGAGCATACAAACTATGGCTACACCTTC
J: TRBJ2-7; D: NA; V: TRBV10-2; length: 15; size: NA; CDR3: CASLLLGGRVYEQYF; DNA: TGCGCCAGCCTCCTGCTGGGCGGAAGGGTCTACGAGCAGTACTTC
J: TRBJ2-7; D: NA; V: TRBV6-1; length: 11; size: NA; CDR3: CASSVTAGQYF; DNA: TGTGCCAGCAGTGTTACGGCCGGGCAGTACTTC
J: TRBJ2-2; D: NA; V: TRBV13; length: 13; size: NA; CDR3: CASSKEGTGELFF; DNA: TGTGCCAGCAGCAAAGAGGGAACCGGGGAGCTGTTTTTT
J: TRBJ1-2; D: TRBD1; V: TRBV6-5; length: 16; size: few; CDR3: CASSYTIRGTDYGYTF; DNA: TGTGCCAGCAGTTACACCATCAGGGGGACGGACTATGGCTACACCTTC
J: TRBJ2-1; D: NA; V: TRBV4-1; length: 12; size: NA; CDR3: CASSQDRGEQFF; DNA: TGCGCCAGCAGCCAAGATCGAGGTGAGCAGTTCTTC
J: TRBJ1-2; D: NA; V: TRBV5-6; length: 15; size: NA; CDR3: CATTIRISGNYGYTF; DNA: TGTGCCACCACCATTAGAATTTCAGGGAACTATGGCTACACCTTC
J: TRBJ2-1; D: NA; V: TRBV6-4; length: 12; size: NA; CDR3: CASSDGINEQFF; DNA: TGTGCCAGCAGTGACGGTATCAATGAGCAGTTCTTC
J: TRBJ2-3; D: NA; V: TRBV4-1; length: 16; size: medium-sized; CDR3: CASSQDLGVNTDTQYF; DNA: TGCGCCAGCAGCCAAGATCTTGGAGTAAACACAGATACGCAGTATTTT
J: TRBJ1-2; D: NA; V: TRBV15; length: 18; size: NA; CDR3: CATSLAHGLKGTYYGYTF; DNA: TGTGCCACCAGCCTAGCCCACGGTCTTAAGGGGACTTACTATGGCTACACCTTC
J: TRBJ2-7; D: TRBD1; V: TRBV19; length: 15; size: NA; CDR3: CASSITGGLGGEQYF; DNA: TGTGCCAGTAGTATAACAGGGGGCCTTGGAGGCGAGCAGTACTTC
J: TRBJ2-2; D: NA; V: TRBV7-9; length: 15; size: NA; CDR3: CASSHQRPNTGELFF; DNA: TGTGCCAGCAGCCATCAGAGACCTAACACCGGGGAGCTGTTTTTT
J: TRBJ1-5; D: TRBD1; V: TRBV2; length: 15; size: NA; CDR3: CASRLGQGLSQPQHF; DNA: TGTGCCAGCAGACTTGGACAGGGGTTGAGTCAGCCCCAGCATTTT
J: TRBJ1-2; D: NA; V: TRBV2; length: 14; size: medium-sized; CDR3: CASSVLTAIYGYTF; DNA: TGTGCCAGCAGTGTCTTGACAGCCATCTATGGCTACACCTTC
J: TRBJ1-3; D: TRBD1; V: TRBV5-1; length: 14; size: once; CDR3: CASSPGQERYTIYF; DNA: TGCGCCAGCAGCCCCGGACAGGAGCGGTACACCATATATTTT
J: TRBJ1-1; D: NA; V: TRBV10-3; length: 13; size: NA; CDR3: CAIRNRENTEAFF; DNA: TGTGCCATCAGGAACAGAGAGAACACTGAAGCTTTCTTT
J: TRBJ2-1; D: NA; V: TRBV11-2; length: 14; size: few; CDR3: CASSLVGGYNEQFF; DNA: TGTGCCAGCAGCTTAGTTGGCGGTTACAATGAGCAGTTCTTC
J: TRBJ1-4; D: TRBD1; V: TRBV13; length: 15; size: few; CDR3: CASSSRTGWGEKLFF; DNA: TGTGCCAGCAGCTCACGGACAGGTTGGGGTGAAAAACTGTTTTTT
J: TRBJ1-1; D: NA; V: TRBV5-4; length: 14; size: once; CDR3: CASSLQGTNTEAFF; DNA: TGTGCCAGCAGCCTGCAGGGGACGAACACTGAAGCTTTCTTT
J: TRBJ2-3; D: NA; V: TRBV27; length: 14; size: few; CDR3: CASSPLSSTDTQYF; DNA: TGTGCCAGCAGTCCCTTGTCCTCCACAGATACGCAGTATTTT